This T cell receptor beta chain was recorded in a study of identical twins. This clonotype was recorded a few times. Unique molecular identifiers were in the cDNA, with template-switch universal primer binding. TCRdb independently ran MiXCR on the 5' RACE reads; one entry per CDR3 protein. Here the sample spans some 460,000 distinct CDR3 sequences, 14% being singletons. The CDR3 sequence is 14 residues long. The V gene lost 2 bases and the J gene lost 3 bases, with 11 bases spanning the gap. The germline V gene has CDR1 MGHRA and CDR2 YSYEKL. The sample was also reused in another study, on yellow fever vaccine responses in identical twins.

The chain is built from TRBV4-1 and TRBJ2-7, with D possibly matching TRBD1 (5 bases). The receptor was derived from a woman under 30 in good health. The sample taken for sequencing was CD4+ T cells sorted from blood. The CDR3 region has the DNA TGCGCCAGCAGCCAACCAAGAGACAGCTACGAGCAGTACTTC. Protein: CASSQPRDSYEQYF.